This TCR beta chain comes out of a study of CD8 T cells in ankylosing spondylitis. Study results and caveats: Both synovial fluid and blood in reactive arthritis had previously been reported to carry some motif variants. Ankylosing spondylitis blood seemed to carry a telltale TCR beta motif made of several highly homologous variants. CD8+ by phenotype, disease-linked clones were relatively rare in peripheral blood. Reported data indicate significant enrichment of disease-linked clones within matched ankylosing spondylitis synovial fluid.

The V and J ends lost 0 bases and 3 bases respectively, with 12 bases between them. Germline V gene data show CDR1 as LGHNA and CDR2 as YSLEER. This CDR3 is 16 amino acids long. Points on this clonotype: Its antigen remains unknown.

Quantitative 5'-RACE with molecular barcodes produced the TCR beta libraries. TCRdb passed the 5' RACE reads through MiXCR, listing each CDR3 protein once. This sample yields around 490,000 distinct CDR3 sequences, of which roughly 5.3% are seen a single time; approximately 4% belongs to the top ten. This clonotype was obtained from a male donor with ankylosing spondylitis. Input material: blood, either unsorted or a sorted T cell fraction (not recorded which). This chain joins TRBV4-3 and TRBJ1-3; maybe TRBD1 (5 bases). DNA of the CDR3: TGCGCCAGCAGCCAAGATCTGCGACAGAGTGGAAACACCATATATTTT. It is translated as CASSQDLRQSGNTIYF.